The next 15 T cell receptor beta chains were all read from a single sample in a study of T cells after yellow fever vaccination. TCRdb passed the 5' RACE reads through MiXCR, listing each CDR3 protein once. The data show more than 300,000 distinct CDR3 sequences, roughly 4.3% seen once. This specimen was PBMCs, taken 15 days after the yellow fever booster vaccination. The source of these receptors is a man aged 18 to 30 who received the YFV17D yellow fever vaccine.

This clonotype came up many times. The J gene is TRBJ2-1, the V gene TRBV5-1; TRBD1 is a possible D gene (6 bases). Trimming removed 4 bases at V and 0 bases at J, with 11 bases between. Germline V lookup: CDR1 SGHRS, CDR2 YFSETQ. The CDR3 sequence is 15 residues long. CDR3 DNA: TGCGCCAGCAGCATAGGACAGAGCTCCTACAATGAGCAGTTCTTC. This sequence encodes CASSIGQSSYNEQFF.

This clonotype occurred many times. This rearrangement joins TRBV29-1 to TRBJ1-1; D gene unclear. Germline CDR1 reads SQVTM; CDR2 reads ANQGSEA. This CDR3 contains 12 residues. The V gene lost 5 bases and the J gene lost 8 bases, with 15 bases spanning the gap. This chain's CDR3 is CSVCSQTPEAFF. The CDR3 DNA reads as TGCAGCGTTTGTTCCCAAACCCCCGAAGCTTTCTTT.

CDR3 in DNA: TGTGCCATCAGCCCGGGACAGGGGACAGATACGCAGTATTTT. This codes for CAISPGQGTDTQYF. The rearrangement links TRBV10-3 to TRBJ2-3; 10 positions agree with TRBD1. The germline V gene has CDR1 ENHRY and CDR2 SYGVKD. The CDR3 runs to 14 residues. V gave up 6 bases and J gave up 3 bases; unmatched junction bases: 3.

This clonotype was detected many times. The genes are TRBV4-1 and TRBJ2-5; 11 positions agree with TRBD2. The CDR3 runs to 18 residues. Trimming removed 1 base from V and 4 bases from J; junction bases left unmatched: 11. Germline V lookup: CDR1 MGHRA, CDR2 YSYEKL. The CDR3 reads CASSQAALAGGGRETQYF. Here the CDR3 DNA reads TGCGCCAGCAGCCAAGCGGCGCTAGCGGGGGGCGGGCGAGAGACCCAGTACTTC.

This clonotype showed up just a few times. The rearrangement links TRBV4-3 to TRBJ1-5; no firm D call. Trimming removed 0 bases from V and 3 bases from J, with 6 bases in between. CDR3 length: 14 amino acids. Germline CDR1 is LGHNA and CDR2 is YSLEER. The CDR3 sequence: CASSQEHVNQPQHF. DNA for the CDR3: TGCGCCAGCAGCCAAGAGCACGTCAATCAGCCCCAGCATTTT.

The chain links TRBV30 to TRBJ2-3; D uncertain. The CDR3 has 15 amino acids. The V and J ends lost 0 bases and 4 bases respectively, with 14 bases between them. CDR1 is GTSNPN and CDR2 is SVGIG in the germline V gene (reference sequence). The CDR3 DNA follows: TGTGCCTGGAGTGTACAGTTAGGTTTTGCAGATACGCAGTATTTT. This sequence encodes CAWSVQLGFADTQYF.

The sample holds a few counts of this clonotype. The chain joins TRBV6-6 to TRBJ2-7, with TRBD1 matching 8 bases. The J segment lost 2 bases and the V segment lost 6 bases, leaving 0 bases of the junction unmatched. From germline, CDR1 is MNHNY and CDR2 SVGAGI (reference sequence). The CDR3 runs to 12 residues. CDR3 DNA: TGTGCCAGCAGGGACAGGGCCTACGAGCAGTACGTC. Translating gives CASRDRAYEQYV.

The chain links TRBV6-2 or TRBV6-3 to TRBJ1-1; D is uncertain. The V gene lost 3 bases and the J gene lost 6 bases, with 11 bases spanning the gap. The CDR3 runs 13 residues. From germline, CDR1 is MNHEY and CDR2 SVGEGT. CDR3 loop: CASSYAGWSEAFF. CDR3 DNA: TGTGCCAGCAGTTATGCGGGCTGGTCTGAAGCTTTCTTT.

This clonotype has only a few counts. J is TRBJ2-7 and V is TRBV9; 10 bases match TRBD1. Germline CDR1 reads SGDLS; CDR2 reads YYNGEE. Trimming removed 4 bases from V and 3 bases from J; junction bases left unmatched: 7. The length of the CDR3 is 15 residues. Written as DNA, the CDR3 is TGTGCCAGCAGCCCGAGGACAGGGGGGGTCTACGAGCAGTACTTC. It translates to CASSPRTGGVYEQYF.

This clonotype occurred many times. The chain couples TRBV5-1 to TRBJ1-4; D perhaps matches TRBD1 (6 bases). The CDR3 contains 13 residues. V was shortened by 1 base and J by 7 bases, with 8 bases between the two germline ends. CDR1 SGHRS and CDR2 YFSETQ come from the germline V gene. CDR3 amino acids: CASSLRGTEKLFF. CDR3 sequence (DNA): TGCGCCAGCAGCTTGAGGGGGACTGAAAAACTGTTTTTT. The complete variable domain, with remaining parts taken from reference TRBV5-1 and TRBJ1-4, reads KAGVTQTPRYLIKTRGQQVTLSCSPISGHRSVSWYQQTPGQGLQFLFEYFSETQRNKGNFPGRFSGRQFSNSRSEMNVSTLELGDSALYLCASSLRGTEKLFFGSGTQLSVL.

This chain uses TRBV4-2 with TRBJ2-1, with 14 nucleotides matching TRBD2. CDR3 size: 20 residues. V lost 1 base to trimming and J lost 10 bases; unmatched junction nucleotides: 18. The germline V gene encodes CDR1 LGHNA and CDR2 YNFKEQ. The CDR3, as DNA: TGTGCCAGCAGCCAAGGTTATGGGACTAGCGGGGGACAGGGACGCGGGGAGCAGTTCTTC. It is translated as CASSQGYGTSGGQGRGEQFF.

This clonotype was found a few times. V gene TRBV21-1 combines with J gene TRBJ2-7; the table's D call, TRBD1, was not checked against the DNA. TRBV21-1 is given as a pseudogene. The CDR3 has 15 residues. The CDR3 bases are TGTGCCAGCATCCCGGGACAGGCGATGTTCTACGAGCAGTACGTC. This translates into CASIPGQAMFYEQYV.

The V gene is TRBV5-5, the J gene TRBJ1-3; D unresolved. CDR3 length: 16 amino acids. The V gene lost 0 bases and the J gene lost 4 bases, with 14 bases spanning the gap. Looked up from germline, CDR1 is SGHKS and CDR2 is YYEKEE (reference sequence). The CDR3 spells CASSLAAMSEGNTIYF. In DNA form, the CDR3 reads TGTGCCAGCAGCTTGGCCGCGATGTCTGAGGGAAACACCATATATTTT.

The sample holds many counts of this clonotype. This chain connects TRBV5-1 to TRBJ2-5; 11 bases match TRBD1. In germline, CDR1 is SGHRS, CDR2 YFSETQ. J lost 4 bases, V lost 4 bases, and 6 bases had no gene match. The CDR3 sequence is 15 residues long. This chain's CDR3 is CASSGGQGALETQYF. CDR3 bases: TGCGCCAGCAGCGGCGGACAGGGGGCATTAGAGACCCAGTACTTC.

This clonotype occurred a few times. The V call is TRBV10-3, the J call TRBJ2-5; 8 bases are shared with TRBD2. This CDR3 is 14 amino acids long. Trimming at V came to 5 bases and at J to 4 bases, leaving 6 bases not matched to a gene. Germline assignment: CDR1 ENHRY and CDR2 SYGVKD. CDR3 nucleotides: TGTGCCATCAGTACGGGTCGGGGGGGAGAGACCCAGTACTTC. It yields the protein CAISTGRGGETQYF.